The T cell receptor (beta chain) described here comes from a study of CD4 T cells in relation to SARS-CoV-2 and coronaviruses. Background on the study: ViraFEST: roughly ten-day antigen culture of PBMCs, then TCR beta CDR3 sequencing. Negative control cultures got HIV-1 Nef peptides or no peptide.

Before the COVID-19 pandemic, during about 2010-2019, CD4+ T cells were taken from unexposed donors. CD4+ T cells were isolated from the cells after 10 days of culture. For this clone: The antigen is undetermined.

The V gene's germline CDR1 is MNHEY and CDR2 SVGAGI. There are 16 residues in the CDR3. V dropped 4 bases and J dropped 3 bases, with 13 bases sitting between them. Clones were read by immunoSEQ multiplex PCR, and TCRdb kept only the in-frame ones, dropping some. The table has roughly 21,000 clones, about three quarters seen once; the top ten hold about 14%. The V call is TRBV6-5, the J call TRBJ1-6, with D perhaps TRBD1 (6 bases). The receptor comes from a human donor in good health. Source material: CD4+ T cells from PBMCs, cultured in vitro. CDR3 sequence reads: CASSSLGGYYNSPLHF. The DNA of the CDR3 is TGTGCCAGCAGTTCCCTCGGGGGCTACTATAATTCACCCCTCCACTTT.